This TCR beta chain was observed in a study of Tregs in tolerant kidney transplant recipients. Study outcomes and limitations: The most relevant donor-specific Treg TCRbeta repertoire apparently came from expansion with activated donor B cells. Findings come from small patient numbers and require larger validation. Biological reproducibility was not directly addressed in this study.

Unstimulated regulatory T cells (CD4+CD25+CD127-), CD4+CD25- non-regulatory cells, CD4 and CD8 cells were FACS-sorted from thawed PBMCs. The table came from immunoSEQ multiplex PCR; TCRdb's copy has only in-frame clones and leaves some out. The sample has 15,000 to 17,000 clones, around 90% seen once. Remarks on this clone: Its matching antigen is unknown.

The CDR3 sequence is 13 residues long. V dropped 1 base and J dropped 6 bases, with 7 bases sitting between them. The germline gives CDR1 SGHDN, CDR2 FVKESK. The sample was CD8+ T cells from blood. The clonotype originates from a human donor in good health. The rearrangement joins TRBV14 to TRBJ2-1, with D unresolved. The CDR3 loop reads CASSQGGGNEQFF. The CDR3 DNA reads TGTGCCAGCAGCCAAGGTGGCGGCAATGAGCAGTTCTTC.